Shown below are 21 T cell receptor beta chains from a single sample sequenced in a study of blood T cell repertoires in COVID-19. Method: immunoSEQ multiplex PCR; TCRdb's copy keeps in-frame clones and lacks some. The sample has approximately 390,000 clones; around 90% are singletons. The specimen was PBMCs or T cells enriched from blood (not recorded which). Every receptor here comes from a woman between 35 and 50 years old with acute COVID-19.

V and J are TRBV2 and TRBJ2-2; the D gene is possibly TRBD1 (6 bases). This CDR3 has 15 amino acids. V was trimmed by 6 bases and J by 6 bases, leaving 17 bases between them. CDR1 and CDR2 from the germline V gene are SNHLY and FYNNEI. This chain's CDR3 is CASSHRDNKAGELFF. The CDR3 DNA reads as TGTGCCAGCAGCCATCGGGACAACAAGGCCGGGGAGCTGTTTTTT.

This chain uses TRBV5-5 with TRBJ2-5; TRBD2 is a possible D gene (6 bases). The CDR3 consists of 15 residues. Trimming stripped 0 bases from V and 2 bases from J, with 11 bases between. Germline V gene sequence: CDR1 SGHKS, CDR2 YYEKEE (reference sequence). CDR3 amino acids: CASSLVVGGQETQYF. The CDR3 nucleotides are TGTGCCAGCAGCTTGGTCGTCGGGGGACAAGAGACCCAGTACTTC.

V gene TRBV18 combines with J gene TRBJ1-6; 8 bases fit TRBD1. In germline, CDR1 is KGHSH, CDR2 LQKENI. This CDR3 has 14 residues. The trim removed 6 bases at V and 8 bases at J, leaving 6 bases unmatched. In DNA, the CDR3 is TGTGCCAGCTCTCAGACAGGGGCGGATTCACCCCTCCACTTT. This codes for CASSQTGADSPLHF.

The rearrangement links TRBV7-9 to TRBJ1-4; 11 bases are shared with TRBD1. Germline V gene sequence: CDR1 SEHNR, CDR2 FQNEAQ (reference sequence). CDR3 length: 15 residues. V was clipped by 5 bases and J by 6 bases; unmatched bases: 5. The DNA of the CDR3 is TGTGCCAGCAGCGTGGACAGGGGGCGTGATGAAAAACTGTTTTTT. This translates into CASSVDRGRDEKLFF. Full variable domain (outside the CDR3, taken from reference TRBV7-9 and TRBJ1-4): DTGVSQNPRHKITKRGQNVTFRCDPISEHNRLYWYRQTLGQGPEFLTYFQNEAQLEKSRLLSDRFSAERPKGSFSTLEIQRTEQGDSAMYLCASSVDRGRDEKLFFGSGTQLSVL.

This rearrangement joins TRBV23-1 to TRBJ1-6, with 8 bases that match TRBD1. TRBV23-1 is an ORF, and what it does is uncertain. Germline trimming cut 6 bases from V and 7 bases from J; bases unmatched to any gene: 5. The CDR3 has 14 residues. CDR3 residues: CASSAGGANSPLHF. The CDR3 region has the DNA TGCGCCAGCAGCGCAGGGGGCGCGAATTCACCCCTCCACTTT.

The gene calls are TRBV5-6 and TRBJ1-3, with no clear D. The CDR3 consists of 16 residues. From germline, CDR1 is SGHDT and CDR2 YYEEEE. V lost 0 bases and J 0 bases, leaving 10 bases between the germline ends. DNA of the CDR3: TGTGCCAGCAGCTTGGGTAGTACCGGCTCTGGAAACACCATATATTTT. Amino acid sequence: CASSLGSTGSGNTIYF. Complete variable domain (other parts from reference TRBV5-6 and TRBJ1-3): DAGVTQSPTHLIKTRGQQVTLRCSPKSGHDTVSWYQQALGQGPQFIFQYYEEEERQRGNFPDRFSGHQFPNYSSELNVNALLLGDSALYLCASSLGSTGSGNTIYFGEGSWLTVV.

The chain carries TRBV9 and TRBJ2-2, with D maybe TRBD1 (6 bases). CDR3 length: 15 residues. Between the trimmed V and J ends, which lost 2 bases and 1 base, there was a span of 9 bases. Germline CDR1 and CDR2: SGDLS and YYNGEE. CDR3 coding DNA: TGTGCCAGCAGCGTCTCGGGACAGAACACCGGGGAGCTGTTTTTT. It codes for CASSVSGQNTGELFF.

The V gene is TRBV29-1, the J gene TRBJ2-1; a weak D match, TRBD2 (6 bases). CDR3 size: 13 residues. V was pared by 7 bases and J by 6 bases, with 16 bases between. Per the germline V gene, CDR1 is SQVTM and CDR2 is ANQGSEA. CDR3 sequence (DNA): TGCAGCGGACTAGACAAAAAAGGCAATGAGCAGTTCTTC. Protein product: CSGLDKKGNEQFF.

This clone is termed medium-sized. The CDR3 nucleotides read TGTGCCAGCAGGCCTAACAGGGGGCTGGCCTATGGCTACACCTTC. It encodes CASRPNRGLAYGYTF. The chain couples TRBV6-5 to TRBJ1-2; TRBD1 aligns across 9 bases. The CDR3 length is 15 residues. Germline values: CDR1 MNHEY, CDR2 SVGAGI. The trim removed 6 bases at V and 4 bases at J, leaving 9 bases unmatched.

The V and J genes are TRBV5-1 and TRBJ2-3; D call uncertain. CDR3 length equals 16 residues. The germline CDR1 and CDR2 sequences are SGHRS and YFSETQ. Trimming cost V 0 bases and J 2 bases, with 13 bases left between them. CDR3 loop: CASSLGSAETTDTQYF. Here the CDR3 DNA reads TGCGCCAGCAGCTTGGGGTCTGCGGAAACCACAGATACGCAGTATTTT.

The rearrangement uses TRBV5-1 and TRBJ1-1; maybe TRBD1 (5 bases). V dropped 3 bases and J dropped 0 bases, with 9 bases sitting between them. Germline CDR1 is SGHRS and CDR2 is YFSETQ. The CDR3 covers 14 residues. CDR3: CASSSAGLNTEAFF. The CDR3 DNA reads TGCGCCAGCAGCTCGGCAGGGCTGAACACTGAAGCTTTCTTT.

The V call is TRBV6-2 or TRBV6-3, the J call TRBJ2-7; D perhaps matches TRBD1 (6 bases). Trimming took 5 bases from V and 4 from J, leaving 18 bases between them. The CDR3 runs to 15 residues. Germline V gene sequence: CDR1 MNHEY, CDR2 SVGEGT. In nucleotides, the CDR3 is TGTGCCAGCAGTACCCCCGGACAGTTTCGATACGAGCAGTACTTC. Translation: CASSTPGQFRYEQYF.

The chain carries TRBV19 and TRBJ2-3; D call uncertain. Deletions cut 3 bases from V and 5 bases from J, with 18 bases between. The CDR3 runs to 16 residues. Germline V gene sequence: CDR1 LNHDA, CDR2 SQIVND (reference sequence). The CDR3 nucleotides are TGTGCCAGTAGTATGGAAGGAGCTTCCCCCGGAGATACGCAGTATTTT. This encodes CASSMEGASPGDTQYF.

This clone came up once. This chain's CDR3 is CASSPTGEGNQPQHF. CDR3 sequence (DNA): TGTGCCAGTAGTCCGACAGGGGAGGGCAATCAGCCCCAGCATTTT. This chain connects TRBV19 to TRBJ1-5; the match to TRBD1 covers 8 bases. This CDR3 contains 15 residues. Trimming at V came to 5 bases and at J to 2 bases, leaving 5 bases not matched to a gene. CDR1 LNHDA and CDR2 SQIVND come from the germline V gene (reference sequence). Based on the CDR3 plus reference TRBV19 and TRBJ1-5, the full variable domain is DGGITQSPKYLFRKEGQNVTLSCEQNLNHDAMYWYRQDPGQGLRLIYYSQIVNDFQKGDIAEGYSVSREKKESFPLTVTSAQKNPTAFYLCASSPTGEGNQPQHFGDGTRLSIL.

The CDR3 DNA sequence: TGTGCCAGCAGCCCGGGGGGGAGCACTGAAGCTTTCTTT. Amino acids: CASSPGGSTEAFF. The rearrangement links TRBV7-9 to TRBJ1-1; maybe TRBD1 (5 bases). Trimming cost V 5 bases and J 4 bases, with 11 bases left between them. Germline V gene lookup returns CDR1 SEHNR and CDR2 FQNEAQ (reference sequence). The CDR3 covers 13 residues.

The chain recombines TRBV7-8 with TRBJ1-5, with 9 bases fitting TRBD1. Germline V CDR1 and CDR2: SGHVS, FQNEAQ. After removal of 6 bases from V and 3 bases from J, the junction contained 3 bases not matched to a gene. The CDR3 loop spans 14 amino acids. The CDR3 DNA reads as TGTGCCAGCAGTTGGGACAGGGTCAATCAGCCCCAGCATTTT. This sequence encodes CASSWDRVNQPQHF. The full variable domain, with the rest looked up from reference TRBV7-8 and TRBJ1-5, is GAGVSQSPRYKVAKRGQDVALRCDPISGHVSLFWYQQALGQGPEFLTYFQNEAQLDKSGLPSDRFFAERPEGSVSTLKIQRTQQEDSAVYLCASSWDRVNQPQHFGDGTRLSIL.

The chain couples TRBV2 to TRBJ1-2, with D possibly matching TRBD1 (6 bases). CDR3 length: 14 amino acids. V was trimmed by 4 bases and J by 2 bases, leaving 11 bases between them. CDR1 and CDR2 from the germline V gene are SNHLY and FYNNEI. CDR3 sequence: CASSGVGANYGYTF. The CDR3 DNA sequence: TGTGCCAGCAGTGGGGTGGGGGCGAACTATGGCTACACCTTC.

The V and J genes are TRBV5-1 and TRBJ1-1; no firm D call. Trimming removed 2 bases from V and 1 base from J, with 6 bases in between. CDR3 length: 13 residues. Germline V gives CDR1 SGHRS, CDR2 YFSETQ. CDR3 DNA: TGCGCCAGCAGCTTATTCGGGAACACTGAAGCTTTCTTT. It yields the protein CASSLFGNTEAFF.

The chain couples TRBV2 to TRBJ2-3; D call uncertain. Germline CDR1 reads SNHLY; CDR2 reads FYNNEI. Trimming shortened V by 1 base and J by 5 bases, and 10 bases separated the two germline ends. CDR3 length: 14 amino acids. CDR3 loop: CASSEGPRKDTQYF. The CDR3 coding sequence is TGTGCCAGCAGTGAAGGTCCGAGGAAAGATACGCAGTATTTT.

The chain joins TRBV4-2 to TRBJ2-3; 8 positions match TRBD2. The length of the CDR3 is 15 residues. Trimming removed 4 bases from V and 7 bases from J; junction bases left unmatched: 10. Germline-derived CDR1 and CDR2 are LGHNA and YNFKEQ. The CDR3 loop is CASSLNRGGLNTQYF. CDR3 sequence (DNA): TGTGCCAGCAGCCTCAATCGGGGGGGCCTAAATACGCAGTATTTT.

The chain employs TRBV27 and TRBJ1-2, with 10 bases lining up with TRBD1. In germline, CDR1 is MNHEY, CDR2 SMNVEV (reference sequence). The junction had 17 bases not matched to a gene; V was cut back by 5 bases and J by 8 bases. This CDR3 comprises 17 residues. The CDR3 protein is CASSPLNARQGARGYTF. CDR3 nucleotides: TGTGCCAGCAGTCCTCTCAATGCGAGACAGGGGGCTAGGGGCTACACCTTC.